Reported below is one T cell receptor beta chain. Its antigen is not known. From germline, CDR1 is SQVTM and CDR2 ANQGSEA. The CDR3 is 14 amino acids. J gave up 7 bases and V 4 bases, and 8 bases lay outside the gene matches. This entry is derived from a study of post-analysis software for immune sequencing data. Notes on the study in general: Five or six TRBV segments appeared more often in patients than in controls, and TRBV5-6, TRBV5-1 and TRBV20-1 were among these. Compared with controls, patients showed significantly lower normalized Chao1 diversity.

Unique molecular identifiers tagged the TCR beta cDNA libraries. Input of roughly 0.9 to 11 million T cells yielded 450,000 to 550,000 cDNA molecules. TCRdb used MiXCR to reprocess the PCR reads, holding one entry per CDR3 protein. The sample shows 450,000 to 700,000 distinct CDR3 sequences, 40% to 50% of them seen only once. Sequencing input: blood. The rearrangement joins TRBV29-1 to TRBJ2-1; 9 nucleotides line up with TRBD2. This TCR derives from a girl between 5 and 17 years old with multiple sclerosis. The CDR3 DNA is TGCAGCGTTGGGTATAGCGGGAGTGCGAATGAGCAGTTCTTC. Protein: CSVGYSGSANEQFF.